This T cell receptor (beta chain) came from a study of blood T cells in healthy people across ages. Drawing of peripheral blood yielded 7.5 to 10 milliliters from each donor. The CDR3 totals 15 residues. J gave up 3 bases and V 5 bases, and 6 bases lay outside the gene matches. The germline V gene encodes CDR1 SGHTA and CDR2 FQGNSA. This clonotype was seen many times. Its cognate antigen is unknown. Overall study findings and caveats: The fall in TCR beta diversity per million T cells was roughly linear with age. Comparison with aged donors showed that long-lived donors had more naive CD4+ cells and higher diversity.

A second PCR, run for about 6 to 12 cycles, used a sample-barcoded 5' primer plus a J-beta primer mix. A single record per CDR3 protein comes from TCRdb applying MiXCR to the 5' RACE reads. The sample includes over a million distinct CDR3 sequences, around 40% seen only once; the top ten take approximately 4.1%. This chain links TRBV7-2 with TRBJ2-3; 9 bases agree with TRBD2. The specimen was blood. This sequence originates from a woman aged 18-29 years in good health. The chain's CDR3 is CASSPAGGRTDTQYF. Written as DNA, the CDR3 is TGTGCCAGCAGCCCCGCGGGGGGGCGGACAGATACGCAGTATTTT.